A single sample is the source of the 2 T cell receptor beta chains below, sequenced in a study of human T cells and chemical hapten exposure. TCRdb passed the RACE reads through MiXCR, listing each CDR3 protein once. This table has about 99,000 distinct CDR3 sequences, roughly 12% appearing once. Stated time point: patch test 1, 2 weeks after DPC sensitization. As to treatment: therapeutic diphenylcyclopropenone sensitization with weekly scalp DPC. The source material was whole blood, sampled in connection with sensitization to the hapten diphenylcyclopropenone (DPC). These receptors all stem from a woman aged 40 to 50 with alopecia areata. Some clones in this sample may be carry-over from other donors' samples.

The rearrangement joins TRBV28 to TRBJ1-1; 7 bases fit TRBD1. The germline V gene has CDR1 MDHEN and CDR2 SYDVKM. The CDR3 has 13 amino acids. The ends lost 8 bases at V and 6 bases at J; junction bases unmatched: 9. The CDR3 nucleotides read TGTGCCAGCGACCTTACAGGGGCCCCTGAAGCTTTCTTT. Its translation is CASDLTGAPEAFF.

This sequence joins TRBV28 and TRBJ1-5; D not certain. CDR1 MDHEN and CDR2 SYDVKM come from the germline V gene. V was cut by 4 bases and J by 11 bases, with 15 bases left in between. The CDR3 is made up of 13 amino acids. The CDR3 DNA reads as TGTGCCAGCAGTTCCCCCCAGCACCTGACCCAGCATTTT. Translating it yields CASSSPQHLTQHF.